These T cell receptor beta chains were read from a single sample in a study of T cells after yellow fever vaccination. TCRdb fed the 5' RACE reads into MiXCR, producing one record per CDR3 protein. The data contain a few hundred thousand distinct CDR3 sequences, about 4% of them seen just once; the ten biggest clones take up less than 25%. The material sequenced was PBMCs, taken 5 days after the yellow fever booster vaccination. The receptor set was obtained from a man aged 18 to 30 who received the YFV17D yellow fever vaccine. The conserved cysteine and the conserved F or W are not part of the CDR3 here. Fields, in order: V gene, D gene, J gene, CDR3 protein. A D gene is named only where the DNA matches it firmly.

>TRBV30|TRBD1|TRBJ2-4
AWRFQGVKNIQY
>TRBV5-1|TRBD2|TRBJ2-3
ASSWGLAALDTQY
>TRBV30|NA|TRBJ1-5
AWSPGVVQPQH
>TRBV12-3/TRBV12-4|NA|TRBJ1-3
ASSRPGMAPGNTIY
>TRBV7-9|TRBD1|TRBJ1-2
ASSPGQGRFGQGDRGALGGYT
>TRBV20-1|TRBD1|TRBJ1-6
SAREWTGESPLH
>TRBV18|NA|TRBJ2-7
ASSPAGIYEQY
>TRBV20-1|TRBD2|TRBJ2-2
SASAGAVDTGELF
>TRBV7-2|TRBD1|TRBJ1-3
ASSLDVPGQGNTIY
>TRBV2|TRBD1|TRBJ1-2
ASSASLIDRANYGYT
>TRBV2|TRBD1|TRBJ1-1
ASSQDREDTEAF
>TRBV4-2|NA|TRBJ1-3
ASGPVGSGNTIY
>TRBV7-2|TRBD2|TRBJ2-1
AVGSGNNEQF
>TRBV12-3/TRBV12-4|NA|TRBJ2-2
ASTRTTNTGELF
>TRBV10-1|NA|TRBJ2-1
ASSGTPRDEQF
>TRBV20-1|TRBD1|TRBJ2-5
SARDRTGQETQY
>TRBV2|NA|TRBJ1-4
ASSEALGGRNEKLF
>TRBV9|NA|TRBJ1-6
ASSVGDSGRGSPLH
>TRBV6-5|NA|TRBJ1-1
ASRTVVNTEAF
>TRBV6-2/TRBV6-3|TRBD1|TRBJ2-5
ASSPLGQAAPEETQY
>TRBV6-5|NA|TRBJ2-7
ASSLNRAQGHYEQY
>TRBV19|NA|TRBJ2-5
ASTTKGLDVRETQY
>TRBV6-5|NA|TRBJ1-2
ASSRSGTHNYGYT
>TRBV20-1|TRBD2|TRBJ2-4
SASGGAGKNIQY
>TRBV7-2|NA|TRBJ2-5
ASSSLGETQY
>TRBV6-6|TRBD1|TRBJ2-7
ASSYSAGGRYEQY
>TRBV24-1|NA|TRBJ1-6
ATSAGFDSPLH
>TRBV12-3/TRBV12-4|NA|TRBJ2-3
ASSFGQASTDTQY
>TRBV5-1|NA|TRBJ2-4
ASSSDTSSGDIQY
>TRBV5-1|NA|TRBJ2-7
ASSLEAGVYEQY
>TRBV6-2/TRBV6-3|NA|TRBJ2-3
ASRTDPGDTQY
>TRBV5-6|TRBD2|TRBJ2-1
ASSLAGGQNNEQF
>TRBV12-3/TRBV12-4|NA|TRBJ1-2
ASSILGDYGYT
>TRBV7-2|TRBD1|TRBJ2-5
ASSHPGQGYEETQY
>TRBV5-1|TRBD2|TRBJ2-3
ASSVAGDRTDTQY
>TRBV9|TRBD2|TRBJ2-1
ASSVVGLVFDEQF
>TRBV6-2/TRBV6-3|TRBD2|TRBJ2-1
ASSYSYGGFYNEQF
>TRBV7-9|NA|TRBJ2-3
ASSPTVGGGTQY
>TRBV9|NA|TRBJ2-1
ASTFDSWGNEQF
>TRBV3-1|NA|TRBJ2-6
ASSSAGASGANVLT
>TRBV20-1|TRBD1|TRBJ2-1
SARSPGQEYNEQF
>TRBV15|TRBD1|TRBJ2-5
ATSRVQQGAGETQY
>TRBV11-2|NA|TRBJ2-5
ASSLRGLAGDQETQY
>TRBV6-2/TRBV6-3|TRBD2|TRBJ2-7
ASSYGSVAGGYEQY
>TRBV5-1|NA|TRBJ1-6
ASRSNMGGTDSPLH
>TRBV4-2|NA|TRBJ1-2
ASSPHGAGNGYGYT
>TRBV11-2|TRBD2|TRBJ2-1
ASSRLAGGSYNEQF
>TRBV5-4|TRBD2|TRBJ2-7
ASSLDRTGLATSYEQY
>TRBV27|TRBD1|TRBJ2-7
ASSWDRTYEQY
>TRBV29-1|NA|TRBJ2-3
SVGSTDTQY
>TRBV11-3|TRBD1|TRBJ1-6
ASSLGQGSPLH
>TRBV7-2|TRBD2|TRBJ2-5
ASSGSGLAGGSGRTQY
>TRBV10-3|NA|TRBJ1-4
AIRGGPDEKLF
>TRBV12-3/TRBV12-4|NA|TRBJ2-1
ASRPGFEQF
>TRBV7-6|NA|TRBJ2-1
ASSLRISYNEQF
>TRBV5-1|NA|TRBJ2-2
ASSKDPTRELF
>TRBV12-3/TRBV12-4|TRBD1|TRBJ2-3
ASSPDRVVTDTQY
>TRBV6-2/TRBV6-3|NA|TRBJ2-2
ASGGGELF
>TRBV12-3/TRBV12-4|TRBD1|TRBJ2-7
ASRTTGAVEQY